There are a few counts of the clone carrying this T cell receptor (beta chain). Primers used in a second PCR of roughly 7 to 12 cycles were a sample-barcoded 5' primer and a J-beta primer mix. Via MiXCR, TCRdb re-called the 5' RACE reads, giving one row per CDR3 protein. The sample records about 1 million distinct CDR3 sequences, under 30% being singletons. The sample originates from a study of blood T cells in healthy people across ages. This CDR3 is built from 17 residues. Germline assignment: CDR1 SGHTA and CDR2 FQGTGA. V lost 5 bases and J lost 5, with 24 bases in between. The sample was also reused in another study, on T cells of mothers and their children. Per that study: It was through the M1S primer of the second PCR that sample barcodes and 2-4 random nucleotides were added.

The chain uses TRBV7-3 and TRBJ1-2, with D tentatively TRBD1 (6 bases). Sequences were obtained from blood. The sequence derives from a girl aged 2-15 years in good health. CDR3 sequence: CASSPPGEGPLGYGYTF. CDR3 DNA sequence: TGTGCCAGCAGCCCCCCAGGGGAGGGCCCACTAGGGTATGGCTACACCTTC.